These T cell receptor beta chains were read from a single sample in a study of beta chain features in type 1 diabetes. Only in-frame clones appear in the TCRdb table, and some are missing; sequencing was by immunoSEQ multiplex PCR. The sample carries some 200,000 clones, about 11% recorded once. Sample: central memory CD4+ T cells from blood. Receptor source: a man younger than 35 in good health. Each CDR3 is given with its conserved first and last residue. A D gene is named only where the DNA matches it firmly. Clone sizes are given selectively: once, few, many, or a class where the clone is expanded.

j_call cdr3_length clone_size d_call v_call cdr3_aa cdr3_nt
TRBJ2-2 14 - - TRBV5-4 CASSLERGGGELFF TGTGCCAGCAGCTTGGAGAGGGGAGGCGGGGAGCTGTTTTTT
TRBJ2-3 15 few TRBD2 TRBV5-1 CASAETSGSPNTQYF TGCGCCAGCGCCGAGACTAGCGGGAGTCCAAATACGCAGTATTTT
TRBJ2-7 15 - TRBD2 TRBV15 CATSSGTSGSYEQYF TGTGCCACCAGCAGCGGGACTAGCGGTTCCTACGAGCAGTACTTC
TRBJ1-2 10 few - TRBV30 CASYRAGYTF TGTGCCTCATACAGGGCTGGCTACACCTTC
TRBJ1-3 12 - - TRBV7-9 CASSLGQGRIYF TGTGCCAGCAGCTTAGGTCAGGGGCGGATATATTTT
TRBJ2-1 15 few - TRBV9 CASSVDGTEYNEQFF TGTGCCAGCAGCGTAGATGGGACTGAGTACAATGAGCAGTTCTTC
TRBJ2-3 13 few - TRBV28 CASREMNTDTQYF TGTGCCAGCAGGGAAATGAACACAGATACGCAGTATTTT
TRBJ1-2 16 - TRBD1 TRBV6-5 CASSFPGQGPNYGYTF TGTGCCAGCAGTTTCCCGGGACAGGGACCAAACTATGGCTACACCTTC
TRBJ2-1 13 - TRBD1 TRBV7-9 CASGRTGNGEQFF TGTGCCAGCGGCCGGACAGGAAACGGTGAGCAGTTCTTC
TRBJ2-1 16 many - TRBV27 CASSFTDHRLVREQFF TGTGCCAGCAGTTTTACGGACCACCGACTAGTCCGTGAGCAGTTCTTC
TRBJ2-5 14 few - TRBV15 CATSRDRVSETQYF TGTGCCACCAGCAGAGATCGGGTTTCTGAGACCCAGTACTTC
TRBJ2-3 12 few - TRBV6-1 CASSEDQGTQYF TGTGCCAGCAGTGAGGACCAAGGAACGCAGTATTTT
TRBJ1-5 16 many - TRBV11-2 CASSLDRTHGNQPQHF TGTGCCAGCAGCTTAGACAGGACCCATGGCAATCAGCCCCAGCATTTT
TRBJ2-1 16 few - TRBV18 CASSPYLSGRSNEQFF TGTGCCAGCTCACCATATCTCAGCGGGCGATCCAATGAGCAGTTCTTC
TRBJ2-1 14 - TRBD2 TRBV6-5 CASSFPGTNNEQFF TGTGCCAGCAGCTTTCCGGGGACTAACAATGAGCAGTTCTTC
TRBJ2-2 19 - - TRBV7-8 CASSSLTFGGQVITGELFF TGTGCCAGCAGCTCCCTTACTTTCGGTGGACAAGTGATAACCGGGGAGCTGTTTTTT